Listed here is a single T cell receptor (beta chain). Within the sample, other DNA sequences also encode this same CDR3. V lost 1 base, J lost 2 bases, and 9 bases lay in between. From germline, CDR1 is LGHNA and CDR2 YNFKEQ. The CDR3 is 15 residues long. These data belong to a study of Ad26.COV2.S vaccination and SARS-CoV-2 variants. The overall study: The authors gave Ad26.COV2.S intramuscularly, either once or twice 56 days apart.

Treatment specified: some 20 received Ad26.COV2.S at low or high dose, single or two shots; about five received placebo; per-sample allocation not given. The investigators took samples on day 63 after the first vaccine or placebo injection. The assay was immunoSEQ multiplex PCR, and TCRdb's table has in-frame clones only and misses some. Among 300,000 to 400,000 clones listed, around 90% were seen once. The sample in question was peripheral blood, obtained in a trial of Ad26.COV2.S vaccine versus placebo. J is TRBJ1-3 and V is TRBV4-2; D is unresolved. The clonotype comes from a person between 18 and 65 years old who received the Ad26.COV2.S COVID-19 vaccine or a placebo. In DNA, the CDR3 is TGTGCCAGCAGCCAAGTTTATGGAGCTGGAAACACCATATATTTT. Its translation: CASSQVYGAGNTIYF.